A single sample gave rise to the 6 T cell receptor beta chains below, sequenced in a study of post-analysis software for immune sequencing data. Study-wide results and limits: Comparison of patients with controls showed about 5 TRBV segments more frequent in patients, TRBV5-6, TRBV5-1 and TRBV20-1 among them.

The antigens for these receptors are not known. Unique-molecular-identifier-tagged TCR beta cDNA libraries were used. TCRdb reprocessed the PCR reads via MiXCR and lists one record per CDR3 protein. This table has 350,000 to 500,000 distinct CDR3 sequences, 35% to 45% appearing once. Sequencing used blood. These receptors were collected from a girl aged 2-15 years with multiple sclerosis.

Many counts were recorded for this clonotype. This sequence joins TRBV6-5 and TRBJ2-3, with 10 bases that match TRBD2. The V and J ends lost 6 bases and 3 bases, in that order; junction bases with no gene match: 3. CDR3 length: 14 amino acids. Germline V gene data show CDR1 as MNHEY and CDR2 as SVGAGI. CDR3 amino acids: CASSYSGGTDTQYF. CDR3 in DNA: TGTGCCAGCAGCTATAGCGGGGGGACAGATACGCAGTATTTT.

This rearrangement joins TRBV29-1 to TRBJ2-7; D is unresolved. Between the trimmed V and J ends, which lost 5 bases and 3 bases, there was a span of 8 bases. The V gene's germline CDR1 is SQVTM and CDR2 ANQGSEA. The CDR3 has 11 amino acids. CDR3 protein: CSVWRDYEQYF. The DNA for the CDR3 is TGCAGCGTTTGGAGAGACTACGAGCAGTACTTC.

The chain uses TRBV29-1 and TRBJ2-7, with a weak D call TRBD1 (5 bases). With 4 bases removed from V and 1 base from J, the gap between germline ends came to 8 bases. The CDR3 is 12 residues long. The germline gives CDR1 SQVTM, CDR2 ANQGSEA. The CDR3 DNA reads TGCAGCGTTGGGCAGGGATCCTACGAGCAGTACTTC. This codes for CSVGQGSYEQYF.

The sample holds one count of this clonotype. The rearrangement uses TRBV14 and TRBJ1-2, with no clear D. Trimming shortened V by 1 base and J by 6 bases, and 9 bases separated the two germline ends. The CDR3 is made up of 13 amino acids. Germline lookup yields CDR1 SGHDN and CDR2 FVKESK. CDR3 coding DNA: TGTGCCAGCAGCCAAGTATCAGGAGATGGCTACACCTTC. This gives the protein CASSQVSGDGYTF.

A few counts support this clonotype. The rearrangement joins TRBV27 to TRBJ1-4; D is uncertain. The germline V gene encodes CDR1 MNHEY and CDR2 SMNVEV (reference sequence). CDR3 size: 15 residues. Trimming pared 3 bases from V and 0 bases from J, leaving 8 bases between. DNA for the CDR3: TGTGCCAGCAGTTTGATAGGAGCAACTAATGAAAAACTGTTTTTT. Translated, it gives CASSLIGATNEKLFF.

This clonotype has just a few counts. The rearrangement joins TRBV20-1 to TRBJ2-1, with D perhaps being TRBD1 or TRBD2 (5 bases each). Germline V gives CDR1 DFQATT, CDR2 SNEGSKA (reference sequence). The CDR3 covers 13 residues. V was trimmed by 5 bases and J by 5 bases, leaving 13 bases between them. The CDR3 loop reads CSAGGHGDNEQFF. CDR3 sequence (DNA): TGCAGTGCTGGCGGACACGGGGACAATGAGCAGTTCTTC.